Given below is one T cell receptor beta chain in context. Its specificity is not known. TCRdb's copy holds only in-frame clones and misses some; the assay was immunoSEQ multiplex PCR. This sample has some 2.1 million clones; around 95% occur once, and the top ten carry 0.1% to 0.15%. This sample was taken from a study of shared clonotypes between healthy human individuals. Study-level points and caveats: Clonotype sharing among donors was thought likely to change with sequencing depth. Of the naive CD4 clonotypes, approximately 5% were shared across a few donors.

Germline CDR1 and CDR2: MGHDK and SYGVNS. The CDR3 is 15 residues long. V gave up 6 bases and J gave up 2 bases, with 15 bases separating them. Donors, healthy HIV-negative adults, lacked recent acute infections or vaccinations. The specimen was naive CD4+ T cells sorted from blood. As for subset: CD45RA+ positively selected. This sequence joins TRBV25-1 and TRBJ2-3; perhaps TRBD2 as D (5 bases). This sequence was found in a man aged 18 to 29 in good health. Here the CDR3 DNA reads TGTGCCAGCAGCGAGAGAGGGCGGAACACAGATACGCAGTATTTT. It encodes CASSERGRNTDTQYF.